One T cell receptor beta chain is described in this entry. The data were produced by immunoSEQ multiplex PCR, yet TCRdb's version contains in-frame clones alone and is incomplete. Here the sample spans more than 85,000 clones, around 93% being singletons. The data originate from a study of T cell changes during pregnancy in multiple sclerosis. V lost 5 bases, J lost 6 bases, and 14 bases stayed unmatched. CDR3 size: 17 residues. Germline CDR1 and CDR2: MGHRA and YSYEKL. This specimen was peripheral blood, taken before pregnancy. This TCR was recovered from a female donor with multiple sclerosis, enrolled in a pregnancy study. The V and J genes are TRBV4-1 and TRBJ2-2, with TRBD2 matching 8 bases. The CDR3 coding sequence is TGCGCCAGCAGCAGTACCAGCGGGAGCCTCTTAGCCGGGGAGCTGTTTTTT. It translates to CASSSTSGSLLAGELFF.